The source of this TCR beta chain is a study of blood T cells in healthy people across ages. Details on this clonotype: A read error may be the cause here, since a much bigger clone is one base away.

Alongside a J-beta primer mix, a sample-barcoded 5' primer served in a second PCR lasting roughly 7 to 11 cycles. Every single cDNA molecule received a tag from a template-switch adaptor with 12 random nucleotides. Each of the samples gave a minimum of 2.5 million paired-end reads that contained CDR3. TCRdb itself ran the 5' RACE reads through MiXCR, one entry per CDR3 protein. The sample has approximately 1.5 million distinct CDR3 sequences, about 42% seen once. Peripheral blood from each donor was collected in a volume of approximately 9.5 milliliters. Per germline, CDR1 DFQATT and CDR2 SNEGSKA (reference sequence). There are 12 residues in the CDR3. The V gene end was trimmed by 3 bases and the J gene end by 3 bases; junction bases not matched to a gene: 1.

The sequence was obtained from a woman younger than 30 in good health. Sequencing used blood. The rearrangement uses TRBV20-1 and TRBJ2-7; TRBD2 matches at 8 bases. This chain's CDR3 is CSASGRDYEQYF. The CDR3, as DNA: TGCAGTGCTAGCGGGAGGGACTACGAGCAGTACTTC.